This T cell receptor (beta chain) was sequenced during a study of cytomegalovirus exposure and HLA in healthy donors. Study overall: Tens of millions of unique TCRs, all from HLA-typed donors, were included in an early release of the data.

Notes on the study in general: As a later analysis showed, a missense DCLRE1C variant was linked to trimming of TCR beta V- and J-genes.

About this clone itself: Its antigen remains unidentified.

PCR employed 60 Vbeta and 13 Jbeta primers. Sequencing was performed with immunoSEQ multiplex PCR; in TCRdb, only in-frame clones are kept and a portion is missing. This table has 100,000 to 120,000 clones, roughly three quarters appearing once. There were likely unrecorded immune exposures, though donors were nominally healthy when sampled. J gave up 0 bases and V 0 bases, and 2 bases lay outside the gene matches. Germline CDR1 is MGHRA and CDR2 is YSYEKL. The CDR3 contains 16 residues. What was sequenced was PBMCs. This TCR was recovered from a man aged 30 to 39 in good health and CMV-seropositive. This chain connects TRBV4-1 to TRBJ2-1; 7 bases fit TRBD2. CDR3: CASSQDGGGSYNEQFF. CDR3 DNA: TGCGCCAGCAGCCAAGATGGGGGGGGCTCCTACAATGAGCAGTTCTTC.